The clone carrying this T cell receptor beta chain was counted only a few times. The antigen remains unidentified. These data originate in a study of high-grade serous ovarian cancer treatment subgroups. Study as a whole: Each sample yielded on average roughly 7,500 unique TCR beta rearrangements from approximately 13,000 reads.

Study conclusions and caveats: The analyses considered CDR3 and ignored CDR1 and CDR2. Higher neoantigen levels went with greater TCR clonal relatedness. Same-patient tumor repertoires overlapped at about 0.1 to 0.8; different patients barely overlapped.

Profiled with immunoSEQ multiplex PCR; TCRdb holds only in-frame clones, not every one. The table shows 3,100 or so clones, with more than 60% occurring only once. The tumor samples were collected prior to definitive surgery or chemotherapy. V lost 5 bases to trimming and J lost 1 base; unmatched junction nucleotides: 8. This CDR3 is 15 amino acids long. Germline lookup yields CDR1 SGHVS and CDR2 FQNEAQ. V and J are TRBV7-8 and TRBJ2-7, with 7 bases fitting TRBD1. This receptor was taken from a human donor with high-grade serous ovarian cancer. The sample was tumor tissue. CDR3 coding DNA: TGTGCCAGCAGCCTACACAGGGGTCCTTCCTACGAGCAGTACTTC. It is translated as CASSLHRGPSYEQYF. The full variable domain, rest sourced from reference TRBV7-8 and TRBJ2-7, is GAGVSQSPRYKVAKRGQDVALRCDPISGHVSLFWYQQALGQGPEFLTYFQNEAQLDKSGLPSDRFFAERPEGSVSTLKIQRTQQEDSAVYLCASSLHRGPSYEQYFGPGTRLTVT.